This is a list of T cell receptor beta chains from one sample in a study of shared clonotypes between healthy human individuals. Profiled with immunoSEQ multiplex PCR; TCRdb holds only in-frame clones, not every one. The table records some 2,000,000 clones, approximately 94% of them present only once. The sample taken for sequencing was naive CD8+ T cells sorted from blood. The receptors derive from a man between 18 and 35 years old in good health. The CDR3 runs from the conserved cysteine through the conserved F or W. A D gene is named only where the DNA matches it firmly. Expanded clones get a size class; other rows say once, few or many, or leave the size out.

D gene	J gene	clone size	V gene	CDR3 protein	CDR3 DNA
TRBD1	TRBJ1-2	-	TRBV29-1	CSVDRTGREGYTF	TGCAGCGTTGACAGGACAGGCCGGGAGGGCTACACCTTC
-	TRBJ2-7	-	TRBV7-6	CASSPRAGHLYEQYF	TGTGCCAGCAGCCCCAGGGCGGGGCACCTCTACGAGCAGTACTTC
-	TRBJ1-1	-	TRBV5-4	CAIAMNTEAFF	TGTGCCATCGCGATGAACACTGAAGCTTTCTTT
TRBD1	TRBJ2-3	-	TRBV7-8	CASSNTGGTDTQYF	TGTGCCAGCAGCAATACAGGGGGCACAGATACGCAGTATTTT
TRBD2	TRBJ2-5	-	TRBV6-5	CASSLLAGVGQETQYF	TGTGCCAGCAGTTTACTAGCGGGGGTGGGGCAAGAGACCCAGTACTTC
-	TRBJ2-5	-	TRBV6-1	CASSVRRGGGFIETQYF	TGTGCCAGCAGTGTCCGGAGGGGAGGAGGTTTTATAGAGACCCAGTACTTC
TRBD1	TRBJ1-2	-	TRBV11-2	CASSSETGGIGYGYTF	TGTGCCAGCAGCTCCGAGACAGGGGGTATCGGGTATGGCTACACCTTC
-	TRBJ1-4	few	TRBV12-5	CASGSGRPNEKLFF	TGTGCTAGTGGATCAGGACGGCCAAATGAAAAACTGTTTTTT
-	TRBJ1-1	-	TRBV11-2	CASSLQLNTEAFF	TGTGCCAGCAGCTTACAGTTGAACACTGAAGCTTTCTTT
-	TRBJ2-7	-	TRBV5-6	CASSFVFGLSYEQYF	TGTGCCAGCAGCTTTGTCTTCGGACTCTCCTACGAGCAGTACTTC
-	TRBJ2-7	-	TRBV7-6	CASSPSLGEAEQYF	TGTGCCAGCAGCCCTTCTCTGGGGGAGGCCGAGCAGTACTTC
-	TRBJ2-2	-	TRBV10-2	CASSDDPPGELFF	TGCGCCAGCAGTGATGATCCACCCGGGGAGCTGTTTTTT
TRBD1	TRBJ2-7	-	TRBV6-1	CASSERTGFSYEQYF	TGTGCCAGCAGTGAAAGGACAGGGTTCTCCTACGAGCAGTACTTC
TRBD2	TRBJ2-5	-	TRBV30	CARTSGSSETQYF	TGTGCCCGAACTAGCGGGAGTTCTGAGACCCAGTACTTC
TRBD2	TRBJ2-3	-	TRBV9	CASSVTPGLATDTQYF	TGTGCCAGCAGCGTTACTCCGGGACTAGCGACAGATACGCAGTATTTT
-	TRBJ1-5	-	TRBV5-1	CASSLAENQPQHF	TGCGCCAGCAGCTTGGCGGAGAATCAGCCCCAGCATTTT
-	TRBJ1-3	-	TRBV11-2	CASSSWADSGNTIYF	TGTGCCAGCAGCTCCTGGGCGGACTCTGGAAACACCATATATTTT
-	TRBJ2-7	-	TRBV7-9	CASTPPVRHEQYF	TGTGCCAGCACCCCCCCGGTCAGGCACGAGCAGTACTTC
-	TRBJ2-3	-	TRBV5-6	CASSLGGNWGTDTQYF	TGTGCCAGCAGCTTGGGGGGGAATTGGGGCACAGATACGCAGTATTTT
-	TRBJ2-7	-	TRBV6-5	CASSWKWGGITYEQYF	TGTGCCAGCAGTTGGAAATGGGGGGGCATAACATACGAGCAGTACTTC
TRBD2	TRBJ2-3	-	TRBV9	CASSEALLLAGVTDTQYF	TGTGCCAGCAGCGAGGCCCTCCTACTAGCGGGAGTCACAGATACGCAGTATTTT
-	TRBJ1-2	-	TRBV11-2	CASSLDLTPKAGDGYTF	TGTGCCAGCAGCTTAGATCTGACCCCGAAGGCGGGCGATGGCTACACCTTC
TRBD2	TRBJ2-1	once	TRBV5-1	CASSPTERGLVYNEQFF	TGCGCCAGCAGCCCCACCGAGCGGGGGCTGGTATACAATGAGCAGTTCTTC